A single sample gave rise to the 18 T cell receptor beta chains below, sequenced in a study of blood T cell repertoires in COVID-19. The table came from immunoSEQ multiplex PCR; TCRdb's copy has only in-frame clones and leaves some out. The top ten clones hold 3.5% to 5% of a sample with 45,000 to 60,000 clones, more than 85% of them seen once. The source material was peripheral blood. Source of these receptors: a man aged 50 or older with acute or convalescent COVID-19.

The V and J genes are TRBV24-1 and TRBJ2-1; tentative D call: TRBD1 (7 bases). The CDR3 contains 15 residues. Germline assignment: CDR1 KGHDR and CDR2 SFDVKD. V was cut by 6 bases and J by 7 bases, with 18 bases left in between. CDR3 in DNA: TGTGCCACCAGTCCTGACAGGGAGGTATTGAATGAGCAGTTCTTC. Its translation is CATSPDREVLNEQFF.

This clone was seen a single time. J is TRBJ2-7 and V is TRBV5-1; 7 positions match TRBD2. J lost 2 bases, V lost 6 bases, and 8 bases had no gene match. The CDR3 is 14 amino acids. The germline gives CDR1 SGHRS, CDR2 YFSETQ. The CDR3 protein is CASTWEGGPYEQYF. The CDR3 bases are TGCGCCAGCACCTGGGAGGGAGGGCCCTACGAGCAGTACTTC.

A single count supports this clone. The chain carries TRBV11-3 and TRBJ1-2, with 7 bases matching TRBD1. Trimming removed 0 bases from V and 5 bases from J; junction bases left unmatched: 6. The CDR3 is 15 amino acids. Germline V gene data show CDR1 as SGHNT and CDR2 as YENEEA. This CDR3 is CASSLEGQAPYGYTF. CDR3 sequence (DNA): TGTGCCAGCAGCTTAGAAGGACAGGCTCCGTATGGCTACACCTTC.

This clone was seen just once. This CDR3 reads CATSDSNNEQFF. In DNA form, the CDR3 reads TGTGCCACCAGTGATAGCAACAATGAGCAGTTCTTC. The V and J genes are TRBV24-1 and TRBJ2-1; D is uncertain. Trimming pared 3 bases from V and 5 bases from J, leaving 4 bases between. The germline gives CDR1 KGHDR, CDR2 SFDVKD. The CDR3 sequence is 12 residues long.

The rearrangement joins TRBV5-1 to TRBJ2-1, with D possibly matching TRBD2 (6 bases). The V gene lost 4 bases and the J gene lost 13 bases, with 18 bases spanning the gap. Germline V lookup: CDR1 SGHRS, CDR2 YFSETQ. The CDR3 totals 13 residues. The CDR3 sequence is CASSMNGEAAQFF. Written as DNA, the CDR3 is TGCGCCAGCAGCATGAACGGGGAGGCGGCCCAGTTCTTC.

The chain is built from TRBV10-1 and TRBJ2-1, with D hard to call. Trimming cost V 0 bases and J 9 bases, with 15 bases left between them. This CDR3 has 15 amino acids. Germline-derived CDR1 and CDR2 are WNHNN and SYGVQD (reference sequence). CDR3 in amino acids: CASSESRSHHLEQFF. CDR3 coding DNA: TGCGCCAGCAGTGAGTCGCGTAGCCACCACCTTGAGCAGTTCTTC.

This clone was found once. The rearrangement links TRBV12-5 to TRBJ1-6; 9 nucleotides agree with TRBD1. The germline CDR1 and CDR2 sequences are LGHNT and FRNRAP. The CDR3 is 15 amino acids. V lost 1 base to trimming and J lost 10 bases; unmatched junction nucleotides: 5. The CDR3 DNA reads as TGTGCTAGTGGTTTGGGGGGACAGGGCGGCTCACCCCTCCACTTT. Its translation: CASGLGGQGGSPLHF.

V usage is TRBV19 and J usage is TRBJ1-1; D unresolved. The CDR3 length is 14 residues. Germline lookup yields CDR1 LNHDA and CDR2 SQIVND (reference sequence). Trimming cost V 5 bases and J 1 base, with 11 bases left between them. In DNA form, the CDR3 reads TGTGCCAGTAGTCCGAGAGGAGGGAACACTGAAGCTTTCTTT. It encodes CASSPRGGNTEAFF.

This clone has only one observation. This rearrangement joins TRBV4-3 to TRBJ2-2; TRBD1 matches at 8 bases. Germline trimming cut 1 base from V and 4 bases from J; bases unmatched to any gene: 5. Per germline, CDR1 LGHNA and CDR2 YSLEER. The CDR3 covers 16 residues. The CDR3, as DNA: TGCGCCAGCAGCCAAGGAAGGACAGGGATCACCGGGGAGCTGTTTTTT. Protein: CASSQGRTGITGELFF.

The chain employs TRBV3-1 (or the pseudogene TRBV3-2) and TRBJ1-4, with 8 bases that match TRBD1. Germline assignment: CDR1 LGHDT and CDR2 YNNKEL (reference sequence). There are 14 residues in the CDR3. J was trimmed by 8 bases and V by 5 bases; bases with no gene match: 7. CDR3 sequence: CASSDRTGYEKLFF. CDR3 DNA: TGTGCCAGCAGCGATAGGACAGGGTACGAAAAACTGTTTTTT.

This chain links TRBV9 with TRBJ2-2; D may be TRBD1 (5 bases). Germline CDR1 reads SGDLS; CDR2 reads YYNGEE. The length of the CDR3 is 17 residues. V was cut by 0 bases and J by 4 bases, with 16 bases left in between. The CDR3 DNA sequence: TGTGCCAGCAGCGTAGGGGCAGGGATGAAGGGCACCGGGGAGCTGTTTTTT. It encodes CASSVGAGMKGTGELFF.

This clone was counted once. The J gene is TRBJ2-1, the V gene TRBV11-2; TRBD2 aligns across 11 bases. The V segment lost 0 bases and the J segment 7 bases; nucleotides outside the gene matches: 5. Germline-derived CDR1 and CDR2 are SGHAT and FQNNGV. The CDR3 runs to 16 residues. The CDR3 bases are TGTGCCAGCAGCTTAGACCTAGCGGGGGGTCGAAATGAGCAGTTCTTC. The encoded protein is CASSLDLAGGRNEQFF.

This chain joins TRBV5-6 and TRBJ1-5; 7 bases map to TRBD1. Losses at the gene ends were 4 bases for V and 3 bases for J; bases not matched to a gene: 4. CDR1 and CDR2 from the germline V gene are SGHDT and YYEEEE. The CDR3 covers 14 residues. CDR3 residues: CASSLGTANQPQHF. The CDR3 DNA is TGTGCCAGCAGCCTCGGGACAGCCAATCAGCCCCAGCATTTT.

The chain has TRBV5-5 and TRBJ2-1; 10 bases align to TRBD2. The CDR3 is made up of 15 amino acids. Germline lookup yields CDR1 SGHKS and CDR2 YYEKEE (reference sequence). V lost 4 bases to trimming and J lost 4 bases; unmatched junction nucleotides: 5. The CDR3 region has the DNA TGTGCCAGCAGCGAACTAGCGGGAACGTACAATGAGCAGTTCTTC. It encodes CASSELAGTYNEQFF.

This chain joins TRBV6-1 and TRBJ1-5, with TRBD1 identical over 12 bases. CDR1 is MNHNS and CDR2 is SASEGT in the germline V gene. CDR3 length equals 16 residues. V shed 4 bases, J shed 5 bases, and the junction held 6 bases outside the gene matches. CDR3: CASSGRDRGRDQPQHF. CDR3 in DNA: TGTGCCAGCAGTGGACGGGACAGGGGGCGCGATCAGCCCCAGCATTTT.

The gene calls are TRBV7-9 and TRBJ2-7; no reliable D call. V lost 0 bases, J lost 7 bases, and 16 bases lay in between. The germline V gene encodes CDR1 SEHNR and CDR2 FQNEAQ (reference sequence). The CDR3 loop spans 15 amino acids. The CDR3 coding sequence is TGTGCCAGCAGCTTAGCACGGGTACCGCCTGGGGAGCAGTACTTC. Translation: CASSLARVPPGEQYF. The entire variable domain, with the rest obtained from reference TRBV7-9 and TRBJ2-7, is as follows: DTGVSQNPRHKITKRGQNVTFRCDPISEHNRLYWYRQTLGQGPEFLTYFQNEAQLEKSRLLSDRFSAERPKGSFSTLEIQRTEQGDSAMYLCASSLARVPPGEQYFGPGTRLTVT.

Written as DNA, the CDR3 is TGCAGCGCCAGCCGGGAATACGAGCAGTACTTC. It yields the protein CSASREYEQYF. The chain is built from TRBV29-1 and TRBJ2-7, with D tentatively TRBD2 (5 bases). V was clipped by 7 bases and J by 4 bases, with 11 bases between them. This CDR3 has 11 amino acids. Germline CDR1 and CDR2: SQVTM and ANQGSEA.

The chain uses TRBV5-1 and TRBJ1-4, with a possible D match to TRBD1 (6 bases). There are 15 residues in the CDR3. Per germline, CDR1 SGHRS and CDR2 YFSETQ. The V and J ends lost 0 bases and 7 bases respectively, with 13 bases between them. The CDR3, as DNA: TGCGCCAGCAGCTTGGAAGCAGGGGCGGGTGAAAAACTGTTTTTT. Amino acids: CASSLEAGAGEKLFF.